These 21 T cell receptor beta chains came from one sample sequenced in a study of T-cell reconstitution after alpha-beta-depleted transplantation in children. Preparation of the TCRbeta library was carried out with unique molecular identifiers. TCRdb called the PCR reads again in MiXCR, with one record for every CDR3 protein. The table has about 100,000 distinct CDR3 sequences, 7.5% to 9% seen once. The specimen was PBMCs, collected before TCRalphabeta/CD19-depleted stem cell transplant. The source of these receptors is a boy aged 2 to 10 with acute lymphoblastic leukemia, due to receive a stem cell transplant.

This clonotype was picked up many times. The rearrangement uses TRBV5-1 and TRBJ2-7; TRBD2 matches 12 bases. The J segment lost 4 bases and the V segment lost 4 bases, leaving 3 bases of the junction unmatched. The length of the CDR3 is 14 residues. Germline CDR1 SGHRS, CDR2 YFSETQ. CDR3 in amino acids: CASSTSGGRYEQYF. CDR3 sequence (DNA): TGCGCCAGCAGCACTAGCGGGGGGCGGTACGAGCAGTACTTC.

This clonotype has at least ten counts. The chain recombines TRBV6-5 with TRBJ1-5; D unclear. The CDR3 length is 15 residues. Germline values: CDR1 MNHEY, CDR2 SVGAGI. V dropped 0 bases and J dropped 4 bases, with 10 bases sitting between them. The CDR3 sequence: CASSYSVGPNQPQHF. CDR3 coding DNA: TGTGCCAGCAGTTACTCGGTGGGCCCGAATCAGCCCCAGCATTTT.

This clonotype appeared many times. J is TRBJ2-5 and V is TRBV12-3 or TRBV12-4; no clear D. The V end lost 6 bases, the J end lost 5 bases, and 10 bases lay between the germline ends. The CDR3 has 12 amino acids. The CDR3 sequence: CASSPGKETQYF. The CDR3 DNA is TGTGCCAGCAGCCCCGGCAAGGAGACCCAGTACTTC.

The chain joins TRBV20-1 to TRBJ2-5; 9 positions agree with TRBD1. This CDR3 is built from 15 residues. CDR1 and CDR2 (germline): DFQATT, SNEGSKA (reference sequence). Losses at the gene ends were 7 bases for V and 4 bases for J; bases not matched to a gene: 13. This CDR3 is CSDTSGQGMGETQYF. The CDR3 DNA reads as TGCAGTGATACATCAGGACAGGGGATGGGAGAGACCCAGTACTTC.

This clonotype came up a few times. The chain couples TRBV20-1 to TRBJ2-7; D may be TRBD2 (6 bases). This CDR3 is 14 amino acids long. Germline V lookup: CDR1 DFQATT, CDR2 SNEGSKA (reference sequence). V shed 3 bases and J shed 3 bases, with 15 bases lying between them. CDR3 in DNA: TGCAGTGCTAGGGGCCGGCGGGGTCTCTACGAGCAGTACTTC. The encoded protein is CSARGRRGLYEQYF.

This clonotype has ten or more counts. This chain connects TRBV6-2 or TRBV6-3 to TRBJ1-5; 7 bases are shared with TRBD1. CDR1 and CDR2 (germline): MNHEY, SVGEGT. After removal of 5 bases from V and 3 bases from J, the junction contained 7 bases not matched to a gene. The CDR3 is 15 amino acids. The CDR3 here is CASSPIQGVNQPQHF. The CDR3 nucleotides are TGTGCCAGCAGTCCAATCCAGGGGGTCAATCAGCCCCAGCATTTT.

The sample holds one count of this clonotype. V and J are TRBV24-1 and TRBJ2-7, with unresolved D. The V and J ends lost 12 bases and 3 bases respectively, with 17 bases between them. The length of the CDR3 is 13 residues. Germline V gene data show CDR1 as KGHDR and CDR2 as SFDVKD. This chain's CDR3 is CAAIYWLLYEQYF. CDR3 nucleotide sequence: TGTGCCGCCATTTATTGGCTACTCTACGAGCAGTACTTC.

In the case of this clonotype: No conserved phenylalanine or tryptophan ends this CDR3, so it is likely a read error. The genes are TRBV5-1 and TRBJ1-6, with 9 bases identical to TRBD1. The CDR3 extends over 15 amino acids. Germline V gene sequence: CDR1 SGHRS, CDR2 YFSETQ. The V gene end was trimmed by 3 bases and the J gene end by 7 bases; junction bases not matched to a gene: 5. The CDR3 DNA reads TGCGCCAGCAGCTATGGGACAGGGAGGAATTCACCCCTCCACTGT. This sequence encodes CASSYGTGRNSPLHC.

This clonotype was counted at least ten times. The chain combines TRBV11-2 with TRBJ2-1; D unresolved. Germline CDR1 is SGHAT and CDR2 is FQNNGV. This CDR3 spans 15 amino acids. Trimming took 3 bases from V and 2 from J, leaving 11 bases between them. The CDR3 sequence is CASSFVADPYNEQFF. The CDR3 bases are TGTGCCAGCAGCTTCGTAGCCGACCCCTACAATGAGCAGTTCTTC.

This clonotype has at least ten counts. The chain has TRBV2 and TRBJ1-4, with D possibly matching TRBD1 (5 bases). V was pared by 8 bases and J by 7 bases, with 17 bases between. CDR1 and CDR2 from the germline V gene are SNHLY and FYNNEI. The CDR3 runs 14 residues. The CDR3 spells CASFTPGGAEKLFF. As DNA, the CDR3 is TGTGCCAGCTTCACCCCAGGTGGGGCTGAAAAACTGTTTTTT.

This clonotype was seen at least ten times. V and J are TRBV7-8 and TRBJ2-1, with TRBD2 matching over 9 bases. Germline CDR1 is SGHVS and CDR2 is FQNEAQ. Unmatched junction bases numbered 10, after V lost 9 bases and J lost 7 bases. This CDR3 has 14 amino acids. CDR3 sequence: CASYGRGGLNEQFF. CDR3 in DNA: TGTGCCAGTTACGGGCGGGGGGGCCTAAATGAGCAGTTCTTC.

This chain joins TRBV27 and TRBJ2-7, with D maybe TRBD2 (5 bases). Germline CDR1 and CDR2: MNHEY and SMNVEV (reference sequence). Deletions cut 2 bases from V and 5 bases from J, with 13 bases between. This CDR3 has 14 amino acids. Written as DNA, the CDR3 is TGTGCCAGCAGTTTAGGGCTAGCAAGCCACGAGCAGTACTTC. Amino acids: CASSLGLASHEQYF.

This clonotype was detected ten times or more. Here the CDR3 reads CASSLGQRETYNEQFF. For the CDR3, the DNA is TGCGCCAGCAGCTTGGGGCAGCGAGAGACCTACAATGAGCAGTTCTTC. The chain joins TRBV5-1 to TRBJ2-1; D unclear. V lost 0 bases and J lost 2, with 12 bases in between. This CDR3 is 16 amino acids long. Germline-derived CDR1 and CDR2 are SGHRS and YFSETQ.

This clonotype was detected many times. The chain is built from TRBV6-1 and TRBJ2-4; possible D gene TRBD2, 5 bases. Trimming left V 2 bases short and J 8 bases short, with 10 bases between. The CDR3 sequence is 13 residues long. Germline CDR1 is MNHNS and CDR2 is SASEGT. Written as DNA, the CDR3 is TGTGCCAGCAGTGAAATCAAGGGAGACATTCAGTACTTC. Encoded protein: CASSEIKGDIQYF.

In this sample, this clonotype turned up a few times. The CDR3 reads CASSDHQGNTEAFF. The CDR3 region has the DNA TGTGCCAGCAGTGATCACCAGGGGAACACTGAAGCTTTCTTT. The V and J genes are TRBV25-1 and TRBJ1-1; possible D gene TRBD1, 5 bases. V lost 3 bases, J lost 1 base, and 9 bases lay in between. The germline V gene has CDR1 MGHDK and CDR2 SYGVNS. This CDR3 has 14 residues.

This clonotype was seen repeatedly, ten times or more. The rearrangement links TRBV27 to TRBJ2-6, with D hard to call. Germline V lookup: CDR1 MNHEY, CDR2 SMNVEV (reference sequence). The V end was cut by 6 bases, the J end by 0 bases, with 9 bases between. CDR3 length: 15 residues. CDR3 in amino acids: CASRSIGSGANVLTF. The CDR3, as DNA: TGTGCCAGCAGATCAATAGGCTCTGGGGCCAACGTCCTGACTTTC.

This clonotype was counted many times. The chain couples TRBV7-9 to TRBJ2-1, with TRBD1 identical over 8 bases. J gave up 5 bases and V 3 bases, and 12 bases lay outside the gene matches. CDR3 size: 17 residues. Germline V gene data show CDR1 as SEHNR and CDR2 as FQNEAQ (reference sequence). DNA for the CDR3: TGTGCCAGCAGCTTGAGAACAGGGGGGCGCATCCACAATGAGCAGTTCTTC. Protein product: CASSLRTGGRIHNEQFF.

The chain is built from TRBV29-1 and TRBJ1-2; 8 nucleotides match TRBD1. Germline loops: CDR1 SQVTM, CDR2 ANQGSEA. With 4 bases clipped from V and 5 bases from J, the junction kept 6 bases outside the gene matches. The CDR3 extends over 13 amino acids. In DNA, the CDR3 is TGCAGCGTTGCGGACAGGGCCAATTATGGCTACACCTTC. It specifies CSVADRANYGYTF.

Many counts were recorded for this clonotype. This chain joins TRBV5-1 and TRBJ1-2; D not certain. There are 13 residues in the CDR3. The germline V gene has CDR1 SGHRS and CDR2 YFSETQ. The germline V and J ends were trimmed by 3 bases and 2 bases, with 8 bases remaining between them. DNA of the CDR3: TGCGCCAGCAGCTCGGCCGGGAACTATGGCTACACCTTC. It translates to CASSSAGNYGYTF.

This clonotype has more than one count but fewer than ten. This chain links TRBV27 with TRBJ1-5; 7 nucleotides agree with TRBD1. The CDR3 contains 13 residues. Germline V gene lookup returns CDR1 MNHEY and CDR2 SMNVEV (reference sequence). Trimming at V came to 5 bases and at J to 6 bases, leaving 4 bases not matched to a gene. CDR3 in amino acids: CASSPGGIQPQHF. Here the CDR3 DNA reads TGTGCCAGCAGTCCAGGGGGGATTCAGCCCCAGCATTTT.

This clonotype has ten or more counts. The chain links TRBV15 to TRBJ2-4, with D perhaps TRBD2 (5 bases). The V gene's germline CDR1 is LNHNV and CDR2 YYDKDF (reference sequence). Trimming shortened V by 7 bases and J by 7 bases, and 14 bases separated the two germline ends. CDR3 length equals 13 residues. CDR3 amino acids: CATKPLASNIQYF. Written as DNA, the CDR3 is TGTGCCACCAAGCCCCTAGCATCCAACATTCAGTACTTC.